A selection of T cell receptor beta chains follows, all from one sample in a study of identical twins. TCRdb reprocessed the 5' RACE reads via MiXCR and lists one record per CDR3 protein. The table records around 650,000 distinct CDR3 sequences, about 7.6% of them present only once. These same data were also listed under a study on yellow fever vaccine responses in identical twins.

Sequenced sample: PBMCs. Receptors were obtained from a woman aged 18-30 years in good health. Each CDR3 is given with its conserved first and last residue.

v_gene	j_gene	CDR3aa
TRBV5-1	TRBJ2-1	CASSLGAGSYNEQFF
TRBV7-6	TRBJ1-1	CASSLGTGGSGTEAFF
TRBV5-1	TRBJ2-7	CASSLAGGQGAGEQYF
TRBV20-1	TRBJ2-5	CSARSPLETQYF
TRBV15	TRBJ1-1	CATSRASEAFF
TRBV27	TRBJ1-1	CASPKNTEAFF
TRBV20-1	TRBJ2-7	CSAGSTGEQYF
TRBV10-3	TRBJ2-1	CAIQVVNEQFF
TRBV29-1	TRBJ1-1	CSVSGVGASEAFF
TRBV20-1	TRBJ1-2	CSARDRGNYGYTF
TRBV3-1	TRBJ2-5	CATSQEMGSRETQYF
TRBV20-1	TRBJ2-7	CSARDIPLEQYF
TRBV4-1	TRBJ1-5	CASRDVLGAGQPQHF
TRBV24-1	TRBJ1-2	CATSVGTEKIYGYTF
TRBV5-1	TRBJ2-3	CASSLEPGPSTDTQYF
TRBV7-6	TRBJ1-6	CASSATRGTNNSPLHF
TRBV20-1	TRBJ2-3	CSAERWRTERTDTQYF
TRBV28	TRBJ2-2	CASFYPATGELFF
TRBV15	TRBJ2-1	CATSLSGFNEQFF
TRBV27	TRBJ1-1	CASTGQGHGEAFF
TRBV12-3/TRBV12-4	TRBJ2-7	CASSLETSGSRYEQYF
TRBV15	TRBJ2-1	CATSRDLGRGGNEQFF
TRBV20-1	TRBJ2-3	CSALAGGPGTDTQYF
TRBV6-5	TRBJ2-5	CASSYSQSQETQYF
TRBV6-4	TRBJ2-1	CASSEAGSSSYNEQFF
TRBV2	TRBJ1-1	CASSYRGLGAFF